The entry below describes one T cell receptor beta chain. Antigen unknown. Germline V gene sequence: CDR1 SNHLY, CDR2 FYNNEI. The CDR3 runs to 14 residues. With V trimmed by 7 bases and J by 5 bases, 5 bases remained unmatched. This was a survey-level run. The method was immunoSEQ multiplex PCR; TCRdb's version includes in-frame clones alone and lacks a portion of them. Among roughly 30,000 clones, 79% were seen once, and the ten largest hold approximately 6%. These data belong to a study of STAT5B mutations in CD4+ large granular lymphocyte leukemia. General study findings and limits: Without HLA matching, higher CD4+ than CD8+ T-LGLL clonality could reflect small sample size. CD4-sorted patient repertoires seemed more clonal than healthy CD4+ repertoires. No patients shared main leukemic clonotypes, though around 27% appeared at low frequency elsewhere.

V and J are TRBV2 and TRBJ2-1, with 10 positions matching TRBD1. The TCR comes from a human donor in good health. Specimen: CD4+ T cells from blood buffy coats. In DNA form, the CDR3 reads TGTGCCAGCAAGTTGGACAGGGGGAACAATGAGCAGTTCTTC. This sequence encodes CASKLDRGNNEQFF.